This T cell receptor beta chain originates from a study of cytotoxic CD8 clonotypes in ibrutinib-treated CLL (dated by TCRdb to the early 2020s). In terms of the full investigation: In this cohort, approximately 15 patients were treatment-naive and about ten were relapsed/refractory, while some 18 had unmutated IGHV. Cryopreserved peripheral blood mononuclear cells were obtained prior to treatment, at the time of response, and at either disease progression or sustained remission. The response samples were drawn at a median of around eleven months into treatment, with a range of roughly 6 to 40 months. Responses were partial in 24 patients and complete in 2; after median approximately 69 months follow-up, some 14 stayed in remission and roughly twelve progressed. Of the roughly 90 people in the trial, approximately 24 had longitudinal samples available. Every sample from remission and from progressive disease was obtained while the patients were still on ibrutinib. An average of approximately 260,000 productive templates and 80,000 to 95,000 productive rearrangements was obtained per sample.

Paper-wide results and their limitations: Baseline clonality exceeded that of age-matched healthy donors and correlated strongly with circulating CD8+ T-cell counts. Public clonotypes were rare and either contracted or stayed stable during treatment, and the rise in clonality at ibrutinib response reflected the expansion of private clonotypes. Sampling times were not matched between sustained-remission and progressing patients, and lymph node repertoires were not studied. An increase in clonality was observed at ibrutinib response, with clonality remaining stable during sustained remission and falling back toward baseline at progression.

Each clonotype received, on average, about 10x coverage in deep resolution sequencing performed on a MiSeq, where the target depth lay between 1 in 1 million and 1 in 200,000 T cells. TCR beta libraries were generated with the immunoSEQ hsTCRB Kit. The original pipeline was this. The data were analyzed with ImmunoSEQ Analyzer and ImmunoSEQ Data Assistant, and V, D and J gene assignments followed IMGT definitions. Clonality, which ranges from 0 to 1, was calculated by subtracting the normalized Shannon entropy of productive rearrangement frequencies from one. Only overrepresented clonotypes making up at least 0.05% of the repertoire of each patient were included in the public clonotype analysis. Repertoires from around 13 age-matched healthy donors in immuneACCESS were used as clonality controls. Not all clones reach the TCRdb copy of this immuneACCESS table, which keeps in-frame sequences only. Checked studies attribute under half of the gap to unresolved V genes and leave the rest unexplained. That table supplies the V and J calls and clone size; D and trimming were determined from the DNA. Across this sample there are some 140,000 clones, with around 80% seen only once. The ten most abundant clones make up roughly 3.5% of the sample.

The germline V gene provides CDR1 MNHEY and CDR2 SVGAGI. V is pared back by 6 bases and J by 5 bases, with 11 bases lying between the germline termini. From cysteine to phenylalanine, the CDR3 is 13 amino acids long. Solely the CDR3 DNA is kept, with 39 bases framed from the first base. A note on this clone: The antigen this receptor binds is unknown. There are no base qualities to consult, and no much larger clone falls within one base.

This specimen's time point label, interpreted: around 25 months on ibrutinib. Roughly 1.9 micrograms of genomic DNA were extracted from cryopreserved PBMCs for TCR beta library preparation. High-throughput TCR beta sequencing was performed on longitudinal blood samples from CLL patients receiving ibrutinib monotherapy. The patients were enrolled in a single-center, open-label phase 2 trial of ibrutinib monotherapy. The sequenced sample was PBMCs, obtained after 24 months of ibrutinib treatment. The receptor was isolated from a human donor with chronic lymphocytic leukemia. The chain couples TRBV6-5 to TRBJ1-5; TRBD1 is possibly the D segment (6 matching bases). The CDR3 region has the sequence CASSGQRDQPQHF. DNA sequence: TGTGCCAGCAGCGGACAGCGAGATCAGCCCCAGCATTTT.